The next 10 T cell receptor beta chains were all read from a single sample in a study of cytomegalovirus exposure and HLA in healthy donors. The PCR had 60 Vbeta and 13 Jbeta primers. TCRdb's table, derived via immunoSEQ multiplex PCR, lists solely in-frame clones and lacks some. The sample comprises about 120,000 clones, around 60% of which are singletons, and less than 9.5% rests with the top ten. Input material: PBMCs. These receptors all come from a woman aged 40 to 55 in good health and CMV-seropositive.

CDR3 protein: CASSPLGTGRSYEQYF. CDR3 sequence (DNA): TGTGCCAGCTCACCACTCGGGACAGGGAGGTCCTACGAGCAGTACTTC. The rearrangement links TRBV18 to TRBJ2-7; 9 bases are a match to TRBD1. Germline lookup yields CDR1 KGHSH and CDR2 LQKENI. Trimming took 1 base from V and 1 from J; bases not matched to a gene: 5. CDR3 size: 16 residues. The full variable domain, its missing parts supplied by reference TRBV18 and TRBJ2-7, is NAGVMQNPRHLVRRRGQEARLRCSPMKGHSHVYWYRQLPEEGLKFMVYLQKENIIDESGMPKERFSAEFPKEGPSILRIQQVVRGDSAAYFCASSPLGTGRSYEQYFGPGTRLTVT.

The chain combines TRBV5-1 with TRBJ2-5; 11 bases agree with TRBD2. J lost 1 base, V lost 2 bases, and 4 bases had no gene match. Germline V gene lookup returns CDR1 SGHRS and CDR2 YFSETQ. CDR3 length equals 16 residues. The CDR3 coding sequence is TGCGCCAGCAGCTTTACTAGCGGGAGCCCCCAAGAGACCCAGTACTTC. Translating gives CASSFTSGSPQETQYF.

This chain connects TRBV5-5 to TRBJ1-5; D unresolved. The germline gives CDR1 SGHKS, CDR2 YYEKEE (reference sequence). The CDR3 consists of 14 residues. Trimming took 5 bases from V and 0 from J, leaving 9 bases between them. CDR3 protein: CASRTGVSNQPQHF. The DNA of the CDR3 is TGTGCCAGCAGGACCGGGGTTAGCAATCAGCCCCAGCATTTT.

As to this clone: This CDR3 is also generated by other DNA sequences in the sample. The chain joins TRBV5-1 to TRBJ2-2, with 8 bases aligning to TRBD2. CDR1 and CDR2 (germline): SGHRS, YFSETQ. This CDR3 is 19 amino acids long. J gave up 1 base and V 1 base, and 12 bases lay outside the gene matches. The CDR3 DNA sequence: TGCGCCAGCAGCTTGATACCCCCCTCCGGGGGGGGGAACACCGGGGAGCTGTTTTTT. Amino acid sequence: CASSLIPPSGGGNTGELFF.

The chain is built from TRBV5-1 and TRBJ2-3, with 8 bases fitting TRBD1. The length of the CDR3 is 15 residues. Germline loops: CDR1 SGHRS, CDR2 YFSETQ. With V trimmed by 6 bases and J by 3 bases, 9 bases remained unmatched. The CDR3 loop is CASTPRQGMTDTQYF. The CDR3 DNA is TGCGCCAGCACCCCCCGACAGGGGATGACAGATACGCAGTATTTT.

CDR3 in amino acids: CASSPTGLTEAFF. The CDR3 DNA reads TGTGCCAGTAGTCCTACAGGGCTCACTGAAGCTTTCTTT. V and J are TRBV19 and TRBJ1-1; TRBD1 might be the D (6 bases). Trimming took 5 bases from V and 4 from J, leaving 11 bases between them. The CDR3 spans 13 residues. The germline gives CDR1 LNHDA, CDR2 SQIVND (reference sequence).

The V and J genes are TRBV9 and TRBJ1-2; D is undetermined. V lost 3 bases to trimming and J lost 1 base, with 7 bases between them. The V gene's germline CDR1 is SGDLS and CDR2 YYNGEE. There are 13 residues in the CDR3. The CDR3 coding sequence is TGTGCCAGCAGCGAGGCGGGTAACTATGGCTACACCTTC. It translates to CASSEAGNYGYTF.

This clone showed up just a few times. The V call is TRBV29-1, the J call TRBJ2-7; 10 bases align to TRBD1. Per the germline V gene, CDR1 is SQVTM and CDR2 is ANQGSEA. After removal of 6 bases from V and 4 bases from J, the junction contained 6 bases not matched to a gene. The CDR3 loop spans 13 amino acids. The CDR3, as DNA: TGCAGCGTAGCTAGGGACAGGGGTTACGAGCAGTACTTC. Translating it yields CSVARDRGYEQYF.

V is TRBV7-2 and J is TRBJ1-3, with D perhaps TRBD1 (6 bases). Trimming left V 5 bases short and J 2 bases short, with 13 bases between. Per germline, CDR1 SGHTA and CDR2 FQGNSA. The CDR3 sequence is 15 residues long. CDR3 amino acids: CASSPWTEPGNTIYF. Here the CDR3 DNA reads TGTGCCAGCAGCCCCTGGACAGAGCCTGGAAACACCATATATTTT.

The rearrangement joins TRBV30 to TRBJ2-1; 9 positions agree with TRBD2. The CDR3 spans 15 residues. Germline V gene lookup returns CDR1 GTSNPN and CDR2 SVGIG (reference sequence). V shed 0 bases, J shed 8 bases, and the junction held 8 bases outside the gene matches. The chain's CDR3 is CAWSVLAGGPDEQFF. The CDR3 DNA reads as TGTGCCTGGAGTGTCTTGGCGGGAGGGCCAGATGAGCAGTTCTTC. The full variable domain, rest sourced from reference TRBV30 and TRBJ2-1, is SQTIHQWPATLVQPVGSPLSLECTVEGTSNPNLYWYRQAAGRGLQLLFYSVGIGQISSEVPQNLSASRPQDRQFILSSKKLLLSDSGFYLCAWSVLAGGPDEQFFGPGTRLTVL.